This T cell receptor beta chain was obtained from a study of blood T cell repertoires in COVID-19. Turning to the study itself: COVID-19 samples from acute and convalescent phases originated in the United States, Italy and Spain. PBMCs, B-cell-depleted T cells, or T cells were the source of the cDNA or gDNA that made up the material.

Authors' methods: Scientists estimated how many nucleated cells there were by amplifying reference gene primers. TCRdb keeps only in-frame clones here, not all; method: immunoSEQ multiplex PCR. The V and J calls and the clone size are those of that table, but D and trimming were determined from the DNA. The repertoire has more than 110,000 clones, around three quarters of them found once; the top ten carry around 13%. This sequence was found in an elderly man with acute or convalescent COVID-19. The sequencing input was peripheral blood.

The CDR3 reads CASSQAVGELFF. DNA of the CDR3: TGTGCCAGCAGCCAGGCGGTCGGGGAGCTGTTTTTT. This sequence joins TRBV3-1 (or the pseudogene TRBV3-2) and TRBJ2-2; D is uncertain. The CDR3 has 12 residues. With 3 bases removed from V and 7 bases from J, the gap between germline ends came to 6 bases. The V gene's germline CDR1 is LGHDT and CDR2 YNNKEL (reference sequence).